These 30 T cell receptor beta chains originate from one sample sequenced in a study of CD8 T cells in Susac syndrome. The RNA, about 0.45 to 1 ug, was put through reverse transcription using random hexamers. MiXCR was run by TCRdb on the immunoSEQ multiplex PCR reads, yielding one entry per CDR3 protein. The sample holds 150,000 to 200,000 distinct CDR3 sequences; about 96% are singletons and the top ten take about 0.12%. Sequencing input: CD4+ T cells from PBMCs. These receptors all stem from a human donor with Susac syndrome.

The chain joins TRBV19 to TRBJ1-6; no clear D gene. The germline V gene encodes CDR1 LNHDA and CDR2 SQIVND (reference sequence). This CDR3 is built from 15 residues. V was shortened by 0 bases and J by 10 bases, with 13 bases between the two germline ends. Here the CDR3 DNA reads TGTGCCAGTAGTATAGAAGGGAGCCCCTCATCACCCCTCCACTTT. Translation gives CASSIEGSPSSPLHF.

Written as DNA, the CDR3 is TGTGCCAGCAGCGTAGATGGGAGGAGCAATGAGCAGTTCTTC. Amino acids: CASSVDGRSNEQFF. The rearrangement joins TRBV9 to TRBJ2-1; D may be TRBD2 (6 bases). This CDR3 has 14 amino acids. From germline, CDR1 is SGDLS and CDR2 YYNGEE. V was cut by 0 bases and J by 6 bases, with 10 bases left in between.

The chain combines TRBV15 with TRBJ2-7, with 8 bases matching TRBD1. Trimming took 4 bases from V and 4 from J; bases not matched to a gene: 6. The length of the CDR3 is 14 residues. Germline V gene sequence: CDR1 LNHNV, CDR2 YYDKDF (reference sequence). Here the CDR3 reads CATSNQGAWYEQYF. Here the CDR3 DNA reads TGTGCCACCAGCAATCAGGGGGCGTGGTACGAGCAGTACTTC.

The chain is built from TRBV28 and TRBJ2-5, with 9 bases matching TRBD1. V shed 6 bases, J shed 5 bases, and the junction held 4 bases outside the gene matches. The CDR3 spans 13 residues. The germline gives CDR1 MDHEN, CDR2 SYDVKM. CDR3: CASSSGQGETQYF. CDR3 DNA: TGTGCCAGCAGCTCCGGACAGGGGGAGACCCAGTACTTC.

V gene TRBV2 combines with J gene TRBJ1-5, with unresolved D. V was shortened by 0 bases and J by 0 bases, with 3 bases between the two germline ends. Germline V gene lookup returns CDR1 SNHLY and CDR2 FYNNEI. The CDR3 runs 14 residues. CDR3 residues: CASSEANSNQPQHF. The CDR3 DNA reads as TGTGCCAGCAGTGAAGCGAATAGCAATCAGCCCCAGCATTTT.

This chain connects TRBV30 to TRBJ2-1; no clear D. Trimming shortened V by 0 bases and J by 0 bases, and 9 bases separated the two germline ends. The CDR3 has 15 amino acids. CDR1 is GTSNPN and CDR2 is SVGIG in the germline V gene (reference sequence). DNA for the CDR3: TGTGCCTGGAGTGTACGGTCCAGCTCCTACAATGAGCAGTTCTTC. It yields the protein CAWSVRSSSYNEQFF.

The V call is TRBV29-1, the J call TRBJ1-3; D is uncertain. Germline lookup yields CDR1 SQVTM and CDR2 ANQGSEA. CDR3 length: 11 residues. V gave up 7 bases and J gave up 4 bases, with 8 bases separating them. CDR3 protein: CSGLRGNTIYF. CDR3 DNA sequence: TGCAGCGGACTGAGGGGAAACACCATATATTTT.

The CDR3 spells CASSSGRTDTQYF. In nucleotides, the CDR3 is TGTGCCAGCAGTAGCGGGAGAACAGATACGCAGTATTTT. This sequence joins TRBV12-3 or TRBV12-4 and TRBJ2-3; 8 bases match TRBD2. The CDR3 has 13 amino acids. Trimming cost V 5 bases and J 3 bases; bases outside gene matches: 1.

The chain links TRBV4-3 to TRBJ1-6; D is possibly TRBD1 (6 bases). Trimming removed 0 bases at V and 10 bases at J, with 13 bases between. CDR1 is LGHNA, CDR2 YSLEER, per germline. The CDR3 sequence is 15 residues long. The CDR3 nucleotides read TGCGCCAGCAGCCAAGATCGTGGGCAGGGGTCACCCCTCCACTTT. Its protein is CASSQDRGQGSPLHF.

This clonotype was found once. V and J are TRBV20-1 and TRBJ2-3, with D unresolved. Trimming stripped 2 bases from V and 8 bases from J, with 11 bases between. Germline V lookup: CDR1 DFQATT, CDR2 SNEGSKA (reference sequence). This CDR3 spans 12 amino acids. In DNA, the CDR3 is TGCAGTGCTAGACCCCCCGCCGGTACGCAGTATTTT. Its protein is CSARPPAGTQYF.

This CDR3 reads CASSPQARDDNEQFF. In nucleotides, the CDR3 is TGTGCCAGCAGCCCCCAGGCGAGAGACGACAATGAGCAGTTCTTC. This chain links TRBV7-3 with TRBJ2-1; D uncertain. From germline, CDR1 is SGHTA and CDR2 FQGTGA. This CDR3 has 15 residues. Trimming shortened V by 5 bases and J by 5 bases, and 16 bases separated the two germline ends.

The V gene is TRBV15, the J gene TRBJ2-2, with TRBD2 as a possible D gene (5 bases). Trimming took off 1 base at V and 2 bases at J, with 8 bases between the two ends. Per germline, CDR1 LNHNV and CDR2 YYDKDF (reference sequence). The CDR3 length is 15 residues. The CDR3 spells CATSRAGYNTGELFF. For the CDR3, the DNA is TGTGCCACCAGCAGAGCGGGATACAACACCGGGGAGCTGTTTTTT.

In this sample, this clonotype turned up once. The V gene is TRBV7-2, the J gene TRBJ2-3; the match to TRBD2 covers 12 bases. The trim removed 5 bases at V and 3 bases at J, leaving 3 bases unmatched. Per the germline V gene, CDR1 is SGHTA and CDR2 is FQGNSA. CDR3 length equals 15 residues. As DNA, the CDR3 is TGTGCCAGCAGCGCTAGCGGGGGGGTAACAGATACGCAGTATTTT. Its protein is CASSASGGVTDTQYF.

The V and J genes are TRBV6-2 or TRBV6-3 and TRBJ1-1, with D perhaps matching TRBD1 (6 bases). The CDR3 runs 17 residues. With 2 bases removed from V and 0 bases from J, the gap between germline ends came to 16 bases. Germline assignment: CDR1 MNHEY and CDR2 SVGEGT. DNA of the CDR3: TGTGCCAGCAGTTACGCCCTCTTCAGGGGCATGAACACTGAAGCTTTCTTT. Protein: CASSYALFRGMNTEAFF.

The chain carries TRBV28 and TRBJ2-1; TRBD2 might be the D (6 bases). Trimming took off 5 bases at V and 3 bases at J, with 17 bases between the two ends. Per germline, CDR1 MDHEN and CDR2 SYDVKM. This CDR3 has 16 amino acids. The CDR3 protein is CASSPTLGLGYNEQFF. In nucleotides, the CDR3 is TGTGCCAGCAGTCCGACACTGGGACTGGGCTACAATGAGCAGTTCTTC. The entire variable domain, with the rest obtained from reference TRBV28 and TRBJ2-1, is as follows: DVKVTQSSRYLVKRTGEKVFLECVQDMDHENMFWYRQDPGLGLRLIYFSYDVKMKEKGDIPEGYSVSREKKERFSLILESASTNQTSMYLCASSPTLGLGYNEQFFGPGTRLTVL.

The chain combines TRBV9 with TRBJ2-1, with 7 bases fitting TRBD2. Germline trimming cut 0 bases from V and 0 bases from J; bases unmatched to any gene: 6. Germline CDR1 reads SGDLS; CDR2 reads YYNGEE. The CDR3 totals 17 residues. CDR3 DNA sequence: TGTGCCAGCAGCGTAGAACCTAGCGGAAGCTCCTACAATGAGCAGTTCTTC. It codes for CASSVEPSGSSYNEQFF.

The CDR3: CATSRDEGVEQYV. Written as DNA, the CDR3 is TGTGCCACCAGCAGAGACGAAGGGGTCGAGCAGTACGTC. The rearrangement joins TRBV15 to TRBJ2-7, with D possibly matching TRBD1 (5 bases). Germline assignment: CDR1 LNHNV and CDR2 YYDKDF (reference sequence). CDR3 size: 13 residues. Trimming took 0 bases from V and 6 from J, leaving 9 bases between them.

The sample holds one count of this clonotype. This sequence joins TRBV29-1 and TRBJ2-2; D gene uncertain. Deletions cut 0 bases from V and 7 bases from J, with 6 bases between. The CDR3 has 12 amino acids. Germline-derived CDR1 and CDR2 are SQVTM and ANQGSEA. The CDR3 sequence is CSVEDLSGELFF. The CDR3 nucleotides are TGCAGCGTTGAAGATCTCAGCGGGGAGCTGTTTTTT.

The chain combines TRBV5-4 with TRBJ2-5; 10 nucleotides align to TRBD1. Germline loops: CDR1 SGHNT, CDR2 YYREEE (reference sequence). Losses at the gene ends were 2 bases for V and 0 bases for J; bases not matched to a gene: 4. The CDR3 loop spans 16 amino acids. The chain's CDR3 is CASSFPGQGYQETQYF. The CDR3 DNA is TGTGCCAGCAGCTTCCCGGGACAGGGGTACCAAGAGACCCAGTACTTC.

The J gene is TRBJ2-7, the V gene TRBV5-1; D gene unclear. This CDR3 comprises 12 residues. Trimming stripped 4 bases from V and 3 bases from J, with 8 bases between. Germline values: CDR1 SGHRS, CDR2 YFSETQ. The CDR3 region has the DNA TGCGCCAGCAGCCGAAGAGACTACGAGCAGTACTTC. The encoded protein is CASSRRDYEQYF.

This chain links TRBV5-4 with TRBJ1-2; 7 bases line up with TRBD1. Germline-derived CDR1 and CDR2 are SGHNT and YYREEE (reference sequence). The CDR3 consists of 14 residues. Trimming took 0 bases from V and 5 from J; bases not matched to a gene: 4. CDR3 in DNA: TGTGCCAGCAGCTTGGCGGGACAGCAATATGGCTACACCTTC. The encoded protein is CASSLAGQQYGYTF. The entire variable domain, with the rest obtained from reference TRBV5-4 and TRBJ1-2, is as follows: ETGVTQSPTHLIKTRGQQVTLRCSSQSGHNTVSWYQQALGQGPQFIFQYYREEENGRGNFPPRFSGLQFPNYSSELNVNALELDDSALYLCASSLAGQQYGYTFGSGTRLTVV.

This chain uses TRBV9 with TRBJ1-1; no firm D call. The CDR3 consists of 14 residues. V dropped 0 bases and J dropped 3 bases, with 9 bases sitting between them. The germline V gene encodes CDR1 SGDLS and CDR2 YYNGEE. The CDR3 DNA follows: TGTGCCAGCAGCGTAGTGGGGTCTGACACTGAAGCTTTCTTT. This codes for CASSVVGSDTEAFF.

The chain has TRBV29-1 and TRBJ2-2, with D possibly being TRBD2 (5 bases). Trimming took 7 bases from V and 6 from J, leaving 12 bases between them. This CDR3 is 12 amino acids long. Germline V CDR1 and CDR2: SQVTM, ANQGSEA. This CDR3 reads CSARRAPGELFF. CDR3 coding DNA: TGCAGCGCCCGGCGGGCTCCCGGGGAGCTGTTTTTT.

The chain links TRBV9 to TRBJ2-1; unclear D gene. The CDR3 consists of 15 residues. The germline CDR1 and CDR2 sequences are SGDLS and YYNGEE. V was cut by 4 bases and J by 2 bases, with 13 bases left in between. DNA of the CDR3: TGTGCCAGCAGCCCGAGTGACGGACCCTACAATGAGCAGTTCTTC. Its translation: CASSPSDGPYNEQFF.

This rearrangement joins TRBV6-2 or TRBV6-3 to TRBJ2-7; D ambiguous. Germline assignment: CDR1 MNHEY and CDR2 SVGEGT. This CDR3 is built from 11 residues. Deletions cut 7 bases from V and 3 bases from J, with 7 bases between. CDR3 nucleotides: TGTGCCAGCAATGGGTACTACGAGCAGTACTTC. As protein: CASNGYYEQYF.

V is TRBV20-1 and J is TRBJ1-2; possible D gene TRBD1, 5 bases. V lost 4 bases, J lost 2 bases, and 11 bases lay in between. CDR1 DFQATT and CDR2 SNEGSKA come from the germline V gene (reference sequence). CDR3 size: 13 residues. The CDR3 region is CSAIRVPNYGYTF. As DNA, the CDR3 is TGCAGTGCTATCAGGGTCCCAAACTATGGCTACACCTTC.

CDR3 region: CASSQDVGGGQETQYF. CDR3 DNA sequence: TGCGCCAGCAGCCAAGATGTGGGAGGGGGACAAGAGACCCAGTACTTC. The chain recombines TRBV4-3 with TRBJ2-5; D is perhaps TRBD2 (7 bases). The CDR3 runs to 16 residues. The germline V gene encodes CDR1 LGHNA and CDR2 YSLEER. Trimming shortened V by 0 bases and J by 2 bases, and 13 bases separated the two germline ends.

The chain couples TRBV20-1 to TRBJ2-2; no definite D call. The V gene lost 3 bases and the J gene lost 6 bases, with 11 bases spanning the gap. Germline values: CDR1 DFQATT, CDR2 SNEGSKA (reference sequence). The CDR3 runs 13 residues. The CDR3 region has the DNA TGCAGTGCTAGCCATCCACTTGCCGGGGAGCTGTTTTTT. As protein: CSASHPLAGELFF.

The CDR3 bases are TGTGCCAGCAGCGTAGAGCCCTCGAATGGAAACACCATATATTTT. The encoded protein is CASSVEPSNGNTIYF. The chain couples TRBV9 to TRBJ1-3; D ambiguous. V lost 0 bases to trimming and J lost 3 bases, with 10 bases between them. CDR1 is SGDLS and CDR2 is YYNGEE in the germline V gene. The CDR3 has 15 amino acids. The full variable domain, with the rest looked up from reference TRBV9 and TRBJ1-3, is DSGVTQTPKHLITATGQRVTLRCSPRSGDLSVYWYQQSLDQGLQFLIQYYNGEERAKGNILERFSAQQFPDLHSELNLSSLELGDSALYFCASSVEPSNGNTIYFGEGSWLTVV.

This chain joins TRBV20-1 and TRBJ2-3, with D possibly being TRBD2 (6 bases). Per the germline V gene, CDR1 is DFQATT and CDR2 is SNEGSKA (reference sequence). This CDR3 region has 10 residues. This CDR3 reads CSGAGDTQYF. In DNA, the CDR3 is TGCTCGGGAGCTGGGGATACGCAGTATTTT.